This is a list of T cell receptor beta chains from one sample in a study of liver allograft versus peripheral blood T cells. TCRdb used MiXCR to reprocess the reads, holding one entry per CDR3 protein. The sample includes 7,000 to 9,500 distinct CDR3 sequences, over 15% of them seen just once. The receptors originated from a human patient who had a liver transplant. These T cells may partly come from the graft donor. Each CDR3 is given with its conserved first and last residue. Each record gives: D gene, V gene, J gene, clone size, CDR3 protein, CDR3 DNA. A D gene is named only where the DNA matches it firmly. Rows may omit the clone size; those that give it use once, few, many or a size class.

-	TRBV7-9	TRBJ2-7	-	CASSLFAGPSYEQYF	TGTGCCAGCAGCTTATTTGCAGGCCCTTCGTACGAGCAGTACTTC
-	TRBV6-5	TRBJ2-7	few	CASSYRGYGEQYF	TGTGCCAGCAGTTACCGAGGGTACGGCGAGCAGTACTTC
-	TRBV6-5	TRBJ1-1	many	CASSYGPGGTEAFF	TGTGCCAGCAGTTATGGACCGGGGGGGACTGAAGCTTTCTTT
TRBD1	TRBV7-9	TRBJ2-7	-	CASSLGTGAGEQYF	TGTGCCAGCAGCTTGGGGACAGGGGCCGGAGAGCAGTACTTC
-	TRBV7-9	TRBJ1-2	medium-sized	CASSLGLNYGYTF	TGTGCCAGCAGCTTAGGGCTTAACTATGGCTACACCTTC
TRBD1	TRBV18	TRBJ1-2	medium-sized	CASSLGTDGYTF	TGTGCCAGCTCCCTCGGGACAGATGGCTACACCTTC
-	TRBV12-3/TRBV12-4	TRBJ2-2	few	CASSLGRAGELFF	TGTGCCAGCAGTTTAGGGAGGGCCGGGGAGCTGTTTTTT
-	TRBV7-9	TRBJ2-7	few	CASSLPGGDYYEQYF	TGTGCCAGCAGCTTACCCGGCGGAGATTACTACGAGCAGTACTTC
TRBD1	TRBV6-2/TRBV6-3	TRBJ2-7	few	CASSYFRGYEQYF	TGTGCCAGCAGTTACTTCAGGGGGTATGAGCAGTACTTC
TRBD1	TRBV7-9	TRBJ1-1	few	CASSFGRGRAEAFF	TGTGCCAGCAGCTTTGGCAGGGGGCGTGCTGAAGCTTTCTTT
TRBD1	TRBV6-1	TRBJ1-2	medium-sized	CASSERRGTVPSNYGYTF	TGTGCCAGCAGTGAGAGGAGAGGGACAGTACCTTCTAACTATGGCTACACCTTC
TRBD1	TRBV25-1	TRBJ1-1	few	CASTFTGVAEAFF	TGTGCCAGCACCTTCACAGGGGTTGCTGAAGCTTTCTTT
-	TRBV6-5	TRBJ1-3	-	CASRSDSGNTIYF	TGTGCCAGCAGATCGGACTCTGGAAACACCATATATTTT
-	TRBV7-9	TRBJ1-6	-	CASSLGGVGSPLHF	TGTGCCAGCAGCTTAGGTGGGGTAGGGTCACCCCTCCACTTT
-	TRBV12-3/TRBV12-4	TRBJ2-1	-	CASSLIRPPGNEQFF	TGTGCCAGCAGTCTTATACGCCCCCCGGGCAATGAGCAGTTCTTC
-	TRBV24-1	TRBJ2-7	medium-sized	CATSELPTRSYEQYF	TGTGCCACCAGTGAGTTACCGACACGCTCCTACGAGCAGTACTTC
-	TRBV9	TRBJ2-1	-	CASSDGLHNEQFF	TGTGCCAGCAGCGACGGGCTACACAATGAGCAGTTCTTC
TRBD1	TRBV6-5	TRBJ2-1	medium-sized	CASSYSNRGDYEQFF	TGTGCCAGCAGTTACTCCAACAGGGGGGATTATGAGCAGTTCTTC
TRBD1	TRBV27	TRBJ2-7	-	CASSLGQGVGEQYF	TGTGCCAGCAGTTTGGGACAGGGGGTAGGCGAGCAGTACTTC
-	TRBV9	TRBJ1-1	medium-sized	CASSSSLDMNTEAFF	TGTGCCAGCAGCTCCTCCCTCGACATGAACACTGAAGCTTTCTTT
TRBD1	TRBV19	TRBJ1-6	few	CASSSRTGSRGSPLHF	TGTGCCAGTAGTTCCCGGACAGGCTCGAGGGGTTCACCCCTCCACTTT
-	TRBV27	TRBJ1-2	few	CASSLRGGGYSGGYTF	TGTGCCAGCAGTTTAAGGGGTGGAGGGTATTCCGGTGGCTACACCTTC
-	TRBV7-3	TRBJ2-7	-	CASSDASYEQYF	TGTGCCAGCAGTGATGCCTCCTACGAGCAGTACTTC
-	TRBV6-2/TRBV6-3	TRBJ1-6	medium-sized	CASRFRGGVGSPLHF	TGTGCCAGCAGATTCCGAGGGGGAGTTGGTTCACCCCTCCACTTT
-	TRBV13	TRBJ2-7	medium-sized	CASSLGRGAYEQYF	TGTGCCAGCAGCTTAGGCCGGGGGGCGTACGAGCAGTACTTC
TRBD1	TRBV7-9	TRBJ1-2	medium-sized	CASSPGGTGGNRGYTF	TGTGCCAGCAGCCCCGGGGGGACAGGGGGCAATCGTGGCTACACCTTC
-	TRBV7-9	TRBJ2-1	-	CASSHRGVSSYNEQFF	TGTGCCAGCAGCCATAGAGGGGTGTCCTCCTACAATGAGCAGTTCTTC
-	TRBV6-5	TRBJ2-1	-	CASSPDREGYNEQFF	TGTGCCAGCAGCCCAGACAGAGAAGGATACAATGAGCAGTTCTTC
-	TRBV19	TRBJ2-7	few	CASSSGPSYEQYF	TGTGCCAGTAGTAGCGGACCTTCCTACGAGCAGTACTTC
-	TRBV25-1	TRBJ2-7	-	CASSAGDAYEQYF	TGTGCCAGCAGTGCTGGGGACGCCTACGAGCAGTACTTC
-	TRBV15	TRBJ1-1	medium-sized	CATSRLRAPFTEAFF	TGTGCCACCAGCAGGCTCCGGGCACCTTTTACTGAAGCTTTCTTT
-	TRBV7-9	TRBJ2-7	-	CASSVGGRSYEQYF	TGTGCCAGCAGCGTAGGGGGTCGGAGCTACGAGCAGTACTTC
TRBD2	TRBV12-3/TRBV12-4	TRBJ2-3	-	CASSPLGLAGTQYF	TGTGCCAGCAGTCCCCTGGGACTAGCGGGCACGCAGTATTTT
-	TRBV27	TRBJ2-1	many	CASSLGSRSHNEQFF	TGTGCCAGCAGTCTTGGGTCTCGGAGCCACAATGAGCAGTTCTTC
TRBD2	TRBV10-1	TRBJ2-1	few	CASSESQRGSNEQFF	TGCGCCAGCAGTGAGAGCCAGCGGGGGTCCAATGAGCAGTTCTTC
-	TRBV18	TRBJ1-2	medium-sized	CASSPGTEFYGYTF	TGTGCCAGCTCACCGGGGACGGAGTTCTATGGCTACACCTTC
-	TRBV30	TRBJ1-1	medium-sized	CAWSVNVDTEAFF	TGTGCCTGGAGTGTAAACGTAGATACTGAAGCTTTCTTT
TRBD1	TRBV9	TRBJ1-1	medium-sized	CASSTTQNRGGSTEAFF	TGTGCCAGCAGTACAACCCAGAACAGGGGAGGGAGCACTGAAGCTTTCTTT
-	TRBV5-6	TRBJ2-5	few	CASSFPEGEETQYF	TGTGCCAGCAGCTTTCCAGAGGGGGAAGAGACCCAGTACTTC
-	TRBV19	TRBJ1-2	medium-sized	CASKGPGVYGYTF	TGTGCCAGTAAGGGGCCGGGTGTCTATGGCTACACCTTC
-	TRBV13	TRBJ1-2	few	CASSYYSSGGGYGYTF	TGTGCCAGCTCCTATTACTCTTCGGGGGGGGGGTATGGCTACACCTTC
-	TRBV15	TRBJ1-4	few	CATLPSRVPNEKLFF	TGTGCCACCCTTCCCTCGAGGGTGCCTAATGAAAAACTGTTTTTT
TRBD1	TRBV19	TRBJ2-7	-	CANSIGQGAFNEQYF	TGTGCCAATAGTATCGGACAGGGGGCTTTCAACGAGCAGTACTTC
-	TRBV6-5	TRBJ2-7	few	CASSYKRWTTEQYF	TGTGCCAGCAGTTACAAAAGGTGGACCACCGAGCAGTACTTC
TRBD1	TRBV6-5	TRBJ1-2	many	CASSYQTRDRSYGYTF	TGTGCCAGCAGTTACCAGACCCGGGACAGGAGCTATGGCTACACCTTC
-	TRBV6-5	TRBJ1-2	medium-sized	CASSYRASGSGGYTF	TGTGCCAGCAGTTACCGGGCTTCAGGGAGCGGTGGCTACACCTTC
TRBD2	TRBV27	TRBJ2-7	-	CASSLLGGAREQYF	TGTGCCAGCAGTTTATTGGGAGGGGCAAGGGAGCAGTACTTC
TRBD1	TRBV5-6	TRBJ2-7	many	CASSLGGQGRSYEQYF	TGTGCCAGCAGCTTGGGCGGACAGGGGCGTTCCTACGAGCAGTACTTC
-	TRBV13	TRBJ1-6	medium-sized	CASSLAAANSPLHF	TGTGCCAGCAGCTTAGCGGCAGCAAATTCACCCCTCCACTTT
TRBD1	TRBV11-2	TRBJ2-7	-	CASSFGGQPYEQYF	TGTGCCAGCAGCTTTGGGGGACAGCCCTACGAGCAGTACTTC
-	TRBV6-5	TRBJ1-1	-	CASSYHSVETEALF	TGTGCCAGCAGTTACCACTCGGTGGAGACTGAAGCTTTGTTT
-	TRBV7-9	TRBJ2-3	-	CASSLEDTQYF	TGTGCCAGCAGCTTGGAAGATACGCAGTATTTT